This T cell receptor beta chain was captured in a study of shared clonotypes between healthy human individuals. Only in-frame clones appear in the TCRdb table, and some are missing; sequencing was by immunoSEQ multiplex PCR. Of about 1 million clones in the sample, around 76% were seen once. With 2 bases removed from V and 2 bases from J, the gap between germline ends came to 7 bases. CDR3 length: 15 amino acids. Germline loops: CDR1 SNHLY, CDR2 FYNNEI. The source material was memory CD4+ T cells sorted from blood. As for subset: CD45RA-negative fraction. The J gene is TRBJ2-6, the V gene TRBV2, with D perhaps being TRBD1 or TRBD2 (5 bases each). The clonotype originates from a man aged 18 to 30 in good health. The CDR3 reads CASSELGAGANVLTF. The CDR3, as DNA: TGTGCCAGCAGTGAACTGGGGGCTGGGGCCAACGTCCTGACTTTC.